This TCR beta chain was identified in a study of cytotoxic CD8 clonotypes in ibrutinib-treated CLL. Overall study context: A median around 12 months of treatment, range 6 to 36, preceded the collection of response samples.

Using immunoSEQ multiplex PCR, the repertoire was profiled, and TCRdb retains in-frame clones only, with some absent. The data contain about 76,000 clones, around four fifths of them seen just once; the ten biggest clones take up more than 30%. The ends were cut back, 2 bases at V and 3 bases at J, with 11 bases in the middle. This CDR3 region has 13 residues. Germline assignment: CDR1 GTSNPN and CDR2 SVGIG (reference sequence). The V call is TRBV30, the J call TRBJ2-7; no clear D gene. Sequenced here: PBMCs, sampled after 24 months of ibrutinib treatment. The TCR was taken from a human donor with chronic lymphocytic leukemia. The CDR3 DNA reads as TGTGCCTGGAGTCCGGCCAGGATCTACGAGCAGTACTTC. This encodes CAWSPARIYEQYF.